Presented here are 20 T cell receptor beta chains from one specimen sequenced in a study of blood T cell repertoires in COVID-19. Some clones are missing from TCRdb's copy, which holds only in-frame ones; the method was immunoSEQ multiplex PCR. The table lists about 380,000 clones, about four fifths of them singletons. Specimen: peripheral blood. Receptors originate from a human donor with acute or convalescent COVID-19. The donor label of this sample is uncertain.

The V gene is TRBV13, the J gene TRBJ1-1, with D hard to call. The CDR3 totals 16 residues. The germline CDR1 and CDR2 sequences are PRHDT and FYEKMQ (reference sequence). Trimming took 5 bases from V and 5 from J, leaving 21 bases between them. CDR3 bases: TGTGCCAGCAGCCCCCCCGGAGGGCCCGGGCGAACTGAAGCTTTCTTT. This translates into CASSPPGGPGRTEAFF.

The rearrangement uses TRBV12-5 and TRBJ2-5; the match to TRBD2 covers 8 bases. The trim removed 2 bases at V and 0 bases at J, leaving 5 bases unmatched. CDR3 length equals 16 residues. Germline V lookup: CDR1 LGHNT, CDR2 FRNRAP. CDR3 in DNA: TGTGCTAGTGGTTTGTTTACTAGCGGAGACCAAGAGACCCAGTACTTC. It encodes CASGLFTSGDQETQYF.

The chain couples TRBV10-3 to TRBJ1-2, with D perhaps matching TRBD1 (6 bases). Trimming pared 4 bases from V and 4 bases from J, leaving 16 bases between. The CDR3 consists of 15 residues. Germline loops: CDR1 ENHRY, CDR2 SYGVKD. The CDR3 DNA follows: TGTGCCATCAGTGGGGTCACCACAGGGAGCTATGGCTACACCTTC. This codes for CAISGVTTGSYGYTF.

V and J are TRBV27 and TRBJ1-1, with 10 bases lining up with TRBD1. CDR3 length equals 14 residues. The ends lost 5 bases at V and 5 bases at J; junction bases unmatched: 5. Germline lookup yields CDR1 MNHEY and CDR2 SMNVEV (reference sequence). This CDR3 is CASSDRGRRTEAFF. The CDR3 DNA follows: TGTGCCAGCAGTGACAGGGGGCGTCGGACTGAAGCTTTCTTT.

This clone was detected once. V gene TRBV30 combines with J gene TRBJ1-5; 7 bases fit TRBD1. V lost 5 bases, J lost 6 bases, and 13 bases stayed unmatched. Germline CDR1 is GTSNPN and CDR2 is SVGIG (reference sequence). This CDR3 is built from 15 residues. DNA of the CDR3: TGTGCCTGGGCCGAAGACAGGGTTGGCAGTCAGCCCCAGCATTTT. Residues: CAWAEDRVGSQPQHF.

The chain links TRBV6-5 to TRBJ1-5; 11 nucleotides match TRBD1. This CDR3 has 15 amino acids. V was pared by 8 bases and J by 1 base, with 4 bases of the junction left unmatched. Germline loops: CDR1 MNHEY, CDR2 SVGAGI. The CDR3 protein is CASGTGGLSNQPQHF. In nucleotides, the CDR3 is TGTGCCAGCGGGACAGGGGGTCTGAGCAATCAGCCCCAGCATTTT.

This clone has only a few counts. As DNA, the CDR3 is TGTGCCAGCTCACTGACAGGATATAATGAAAAACTGTTTTTT. Translated, it gives CASSLTGYNEKLFF. J is TRBJ1-4 and V is TRBV18; D may be TRBD1 (6 bases). Germline V CDR1 and CDR2: KGHSH, LQKENI. V lost 4 bases, J lost 4 bases, and 10 bases lay in between. This CDR3 has 14 residues.

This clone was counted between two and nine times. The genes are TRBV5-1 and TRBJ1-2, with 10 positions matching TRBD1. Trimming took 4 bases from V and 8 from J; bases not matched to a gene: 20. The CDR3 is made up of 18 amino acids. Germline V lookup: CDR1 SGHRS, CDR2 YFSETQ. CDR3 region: CASSGDSAGQGVAWGYTF. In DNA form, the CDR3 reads TGCGCCAGCAGCGGGGATTCCGCAGGACAGGGGGTCGCGTGGGGCTACACCTTC.

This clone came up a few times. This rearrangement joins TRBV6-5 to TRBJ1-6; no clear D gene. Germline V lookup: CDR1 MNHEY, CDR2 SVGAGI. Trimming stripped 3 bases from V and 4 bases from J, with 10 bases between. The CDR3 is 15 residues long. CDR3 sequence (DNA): TGTGCCAGCAGTTATTCCGAGGGATATAATTCACCCCTCCACTTT. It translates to CASSYSEGYNSPLHF.

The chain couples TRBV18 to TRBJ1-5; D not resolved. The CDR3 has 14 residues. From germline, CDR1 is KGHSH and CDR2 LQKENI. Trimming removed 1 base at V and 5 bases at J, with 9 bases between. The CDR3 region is CASSPLASDQPQHF. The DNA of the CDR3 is TGTGCCAGCTCACCACTCGCATCGGATCAGCCCCAGCATTTT.

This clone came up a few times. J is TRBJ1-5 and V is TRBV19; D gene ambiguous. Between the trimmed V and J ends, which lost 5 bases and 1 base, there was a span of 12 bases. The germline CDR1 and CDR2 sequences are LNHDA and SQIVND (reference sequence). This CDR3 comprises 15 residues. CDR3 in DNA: TGTGCCAGTAGTCCAATGCGCCCGAGCAATCAGCCCCAGCATTTT. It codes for CASSPMRPSNQPQHF.

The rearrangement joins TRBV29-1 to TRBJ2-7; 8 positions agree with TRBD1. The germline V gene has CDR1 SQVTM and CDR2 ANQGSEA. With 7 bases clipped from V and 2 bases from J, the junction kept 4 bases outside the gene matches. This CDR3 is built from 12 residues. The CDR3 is CSAGQGTYEQYF. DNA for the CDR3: TGCAGCGCCGGACAGGGAACCTACGAGCAGTACTTC.

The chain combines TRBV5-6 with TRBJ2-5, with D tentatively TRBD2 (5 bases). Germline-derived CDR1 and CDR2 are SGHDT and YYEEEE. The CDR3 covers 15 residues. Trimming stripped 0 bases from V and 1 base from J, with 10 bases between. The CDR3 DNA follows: TGTGCCAGCAGCTTGGGTGGAGGATTCCAAGAGACCCAGTACTTC. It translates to CASSLGGGFQETQYF.

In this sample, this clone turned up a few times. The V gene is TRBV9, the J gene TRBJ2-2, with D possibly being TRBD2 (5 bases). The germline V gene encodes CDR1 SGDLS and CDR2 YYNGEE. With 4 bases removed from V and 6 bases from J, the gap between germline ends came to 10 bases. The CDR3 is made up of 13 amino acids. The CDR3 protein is CASSPGWSGELFF. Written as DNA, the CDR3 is TGTGCCAGCAGCCCGGGGTGGTCCGGGGAGCTGTTTTTT.

The CDR3: CASSPPGSGVGDTQYF. In DNA form, the CDR3 reads TGCGCCAGCAGCCCCCCAGGGAGCGGGGTTGGAGATACGCAGTATTTT. The chain employs TRBV4-1 and TRBJ2-3, with 7 positions matching TRBD2. The CDR3 consists of 16 residues. The trim removed 4 bases at V and 5 bases at J, leaving 12 bases unmatched. Germline loops: CDR1 MGHRA, CDR2 YSYEKL.

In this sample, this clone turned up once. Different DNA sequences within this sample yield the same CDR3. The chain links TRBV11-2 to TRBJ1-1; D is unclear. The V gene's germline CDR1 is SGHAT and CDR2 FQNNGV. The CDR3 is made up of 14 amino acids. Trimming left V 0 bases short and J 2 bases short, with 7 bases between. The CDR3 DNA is TGTGCCAGCAGCTTAGAGCCGGTCAACACTGAAGCTTTCTTT. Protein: CASSLEPVNTEAFF.

The CDR3, as DNA: TGTGCCAGCAGCTTAAGACTAGCGGGGGGTAATGAGCAGTTCTTC. This sequence encodes CASSLRLAGGNEQFF. This chain connects TRBV11-2 to TRBJ2-1; TRBD2 matches at 13 bases. V gave up 2 bases and J gave up 7 bases; unmatched junction bases: 2. CDR1 and CDR2 from the germline V gene are SGHAT and FQNNGV. The CDR3 runs 15 residues. The complete variable domain, with remaining parts taken from reference TRBV11-2 and TRBJ2-1, reads EAGVAQSPRYKIIEKRQSVAFWCNPISGHATLYWYQQILGQGPKLLIQFQNNGVVDDSQLPKDRFSAERLKGVDSTLKIQPAKLEDSAVYLCASSLRLAGGNEQFFGPGTRLTVL.

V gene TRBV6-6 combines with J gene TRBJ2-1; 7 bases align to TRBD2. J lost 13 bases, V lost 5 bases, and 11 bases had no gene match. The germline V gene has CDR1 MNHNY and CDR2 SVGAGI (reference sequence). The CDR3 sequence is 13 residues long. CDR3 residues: CASSQKRDLPQFF. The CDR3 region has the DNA TGTGCCAGCAGTCAAAAGCGGGATTTACCCCAGTTCTTC.

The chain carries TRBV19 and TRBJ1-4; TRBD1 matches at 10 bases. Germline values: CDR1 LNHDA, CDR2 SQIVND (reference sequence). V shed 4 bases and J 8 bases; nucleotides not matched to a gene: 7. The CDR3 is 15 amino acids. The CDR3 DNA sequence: TGTGCCAGTAGTAACTCCGGGACAGGGGAAGAAAAACTGTTTTTT. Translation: CASSNSGTGEEKLFF. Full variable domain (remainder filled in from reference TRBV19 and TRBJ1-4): DGGITQSPKYLFRKEGQNVTLSCEQNLNHDAMYWYRQDPGQGLRLIYYSQIVNDFQKGDIAEGYSVSREKKESFPLTVTSAQKNPTAFYLCASSNSGTGEEKLFFGSGTQLSVL.

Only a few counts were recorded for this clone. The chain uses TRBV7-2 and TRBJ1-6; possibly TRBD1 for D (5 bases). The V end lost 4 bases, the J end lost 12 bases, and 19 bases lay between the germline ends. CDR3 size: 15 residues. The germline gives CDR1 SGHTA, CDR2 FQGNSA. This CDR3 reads CASSYSPSQGGPLHF. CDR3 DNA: TGTGCCAGCAGCTATAGCCCCAGTCAGGGCGGACCCCTCCACTTT.